This passage covers 15 T cell receptor beta chains from one sample sequenced in a study of blood T cells in healthy people across ages. Combining a sample-barcoded 5' primer with a J-beta primer mix, a second PCR ran for 7 to 11 cycles. A single record per CDR3 protein comes from TCRdb applying MiXCR to the 5' RACE reads. The sample holds some 1.6 million distinct CDR3 sequences, approximately 32% seen once. Input material: blood. These receptors were taken from a woman aged 25 to 39 in good health.

On this clonotype: It may be a read error: a sequence one base away is much more abundant. The rearrangement uses TRBV10-3 and TRBJ2-7, with 10 positions matching TRBD2. The CDR3 extends over 16 amino acids. Germline CDR1 ENHRY, CDR2 SYGVKD. The CDR3 loop reads CTISEPGASGGYEQYF. In nucleotides, the CDR3 is TGTACCATCAGTGAGCCCGGGGCTAGCGGGGGTTACGAGCAGTACTTC.

V is TRBV3-1 and J is TRBJ2-1; no definite D call. The V gene's germline CDR1 is LGHDT and CDR2 YNNKEL (reference sequence). The CDR3 consists of 15 residues. V was cut by 2 bases and J by 2 bases, with 10 bases left in between. CDR3 protein: CASSQFRAAYNEQFF. CDR3 sequence (DNA): TGTGCCAGCAGCCAATTCCGGGCAGCCTACAATGAGCAGTTCTTC.

This sequence joins TRBV9 and TRBJ1-6; unclear D gene. The CDR3 is 14 amino acids. V was clipped by 3 bases and J by 10 bases, with 14 bases between them. CDR1 is SGDLS and CDR2 is YYNGEE in the germline V gene. In DNA, the CDR3 is TGTGCCAGCAGCGAGGGCCAAGGGATCTCACCCCTCCACTTT. This encodes CASSEGQGISPLHF.

The sample holds a few counts of this clonotype. The rearrangement joins TRBV7-9 to TRBJ2-4, with a weak D call TRBD1 (6 bases). The J call may be incorrect, as the DNA end agrees better with TRBJ2-7. Germline V gene sequence: CDR1 SEHNR, CDR2 FQNEAQ (reference sequence). The CDR3 spans 15 residues. The CDR3 DNA is TGTGCCAGCAGCTTATCCCCAGGGGACCCCTACGAGCAGTACTTC. This translates into CASSLSPGDPYEQYF.

This clonotype was observed a few times. The rearrangement uses TRBV12-3 or TRBV12-4 and TRBJ2-1; D not certain. The CDR3 totals 12 residues. The V and J ends lost 4 bases and 7 bases respectively, with 8 bases between them. The CDR3 sequence is CASSSSTNEQFF. CDR3 DNA: TGTGCCAGCAGTTCCTCAACGAATGAGCAGTTCTTC.

At least ten counts were recorded for this clonotype. The rearrangement uses TRBV4-1 and TRBJ2-7; 10 bases match TRBD2. The length of the CDR3 is 15 residues. Germline CDR1 MGHRA, CDR2 YSYEKL. V lost 0 bases, J lost 3 bases, and 2 bases stayed unmatched. DNA of the CDR3: TGCGCCAGCAGCCAAGATCGGACTAGCGGCTACGAGCAGTACTTC. This encodes CASSQDRTSGYEQYF.

This clonotype was seen a handful of times. The chain is built from TRBV5-6 and TRBJ1-2; D is possibly TRBD1 (5 bases). V lost 6 bases, J lost 1 base, and 16 bases lay in between. CDR3 length equals 15 residues. Germline CDR1 reads SGHDT; CDR2 reads YYEEEE. CDR3 loop: CASTDGGRGNYGYTF. The CDR3 DNA reads TGTGCCAGCACCGACGGGGGACGGGGTAACTATGGCTACACCTTC.

The table lists this clonotype with a few counts. The rearrangement links TRBV20-1 to TRBJ2-3; 8 bases align to TRBD2. The V segment lost 5 bases and the J segment 6 bases; nucleotides outside the gene matches: 13. Per the germline V gene, CDR1 is DFQATT and CDR2 is SNEGSKA (reference sequence). The CDR3 covers 15 residues. In DNA, the CDR3 is TGCAGTGCTTCACCCCGACTAGCGACACGGGATACGCAGTATTTT. The encoded protein is CSASPRLATRDTQYF.

The rearrangement joins TRBV27 to TRBJ2-7, with TRBD1 identical over 8 bases. Germline CDR1 is MNHEY and CDR2 is SMNVEV (reference sequence). V trimming: 6 bases; J trimming: 6 bases; junction bases outside the gene matches: 7. The CDR3 is 13 residues long. The CDR3 DNA sequence: TGTGCCAGCAGCAGACAGGGGTCGGCCGAGCAGTACTTC. It specifies CASSRQGSAEQYF.

About this clonotype: This sequence may be a read error, since a much larger clone differs from it by one base. The rearrangement uses TRBV29-1 and TRBJ2-5, with 8 bases lining up with TRBD2. Germline V gene lookup returns CDR1 SQVTM and CDR2 ANQGSEA. V lost 6 bases, J lost 0 bases, and 3 bases stayed unmatched. The CDR3 has 13 amino acids. CDR3 sequence (DNA): TGCAGCGTCCAGCGGGAGAACCAAGAGACCCAGTACTTC. Amino acids: CSVQRENQETQYF.

The chain recombines TRBV5-1 with TRBJ2-1; D is undetermined. The V gene lost 1 base and the J gene lost 6 bases, with 23 bases spanning the gap. Germline loops: CDR1 SGHRS, CDR2 YFSETQ. The CDR3 spans 18 residues. The CDR3 region is CASSLRPEITFLGNEQFF. CDR3 nucleotides: TGCGCCAGCAGCTTGCGGCCCGAGATCACCTTCCTAGGCAATGAGCAGTTCTTC.

The chain employs TRBV6-1 and TRBJ2-1; D might be TRBD1 (5 bases). CDR1 is MNHNS, CDR2 SASEGT, per germline. CDR3 length equals 14 residues. Trimming took 7 bases from V and 2 from J, leaving 12 bases between them. CDR3 loop: CASKGVSAYNEQFF. The CDR3 DNA reads TGTGCCAGCAAAGGGGTTTCAGCCTACAATGAGCAGTTCTTC.

This clonotype was observed many times. CDR3 sequence (DNA): TGCAGCGGACAGGAGAGCTCCTACGAGCAGTACTTC. This encodes CSGQESSYEQYF. The V call is TRBV20-1, the J call TRBJ2-7; 7 nucleotides align to TRBD1. Per germline, CDR1 DFQATT and CDR2 SNEGSKA (reference sequence). The CDR3 is 12 residues long.

The chain joins TRBV9 to TRBJ2-5, with D possibly matching TRBD1 (6 bases). Matching the DNA end better, TRBJ2-7 makes the J call doubtful. This CDR3 is built from 14 residues. Germline V CDR1 and CDR2: SGDLS, YYNGEE. CDR3 amino acids: CASSWQGKGDEQYF. CDR3 DNA sequence: TGTGCCAGCAGCTGGCAGGGGAAGGGCGACGAGCAGTACTTC.

There are a few counts of this clonotype. The chain couples TRBV20-1 to TRBJ2-1; 8 bases line up with TRBD2. V gave up 3 bases and J gave up 3 bases; unmatched junction bases: 7. This CDR3 contains 15 residues. Per germline, CDR1 DFQATT and CDR2 SNEGSKA (reference sequence). The CDR3, as DNA: TGCAGTGCTAGGGTCCTTGCGGGAGGCTACAATGAGCAGTTCTTC. Translated, it gives CSARVLAGGYNEQFF.